These 27 T cell receptor beta chains share one sample of origin, sequenced in a study of CD8+ T cells in alopecia areata. The treatment: oral pan-JAK inhibitor, 5-10 mg twice daily. Reverse transcription of extracted RNA yielded cDNA, which provided the sequencing template. TCRdb keeps only in-frame clones here, not all; method: immunoSEQ multiplex PCR. Of about 140,000 clones in the sample, more than 85% were seen once. The input for sequencing was CD8+ T cells sorted from blood, taken at week 4, from a patient treated with tofacitinib. These receptors were taken from a human donor with alopecia areata.

The rearrangement links TRBV2 to TRBJ2-5; no reliable D call. The germline V and J ends were trimmed by 1 base and 2 bases, with 8 bases remaining between them. The CDR3 length is 14 residues. Germline CDR1 SNHLY, CDR2 FYNNEI. The CDR3 loop is CASSEGAEQETQYF. The CDR3 DNA reads as TGTGCCAGCAGTGAAGGGGCAGAACAAGAGACCCAGTACTTC.

The rearrangement joins TRBV5-4 to TRBJ2-3, with TRBD1 as a possible D gene (6 bases). Trimming took off 3 bases at V and 1 base at J, with 12 bases between the two ends. From germline, CDR1 is SGHNT and CDR2 YYREEE (reference sequence). CDR3 length: 15 residues. The CDR3 DNA is TGTGCCAGCAGCTCCTGGACAGTGGGCACAGATACGCAGTATTTT. This translates into CASSSWTVGTDTQYF.

J is TRBJ1-1 and V is TRBV30; possible D gene TRBD1, 6 bases. The CDR3 is made up of 15 amino acids. The germline CDR1 and CDR2 sequences are GTSNPN and SVGIG (reference sequence). V lost 0 bases and J 6 bases, leaving 17 bases between the germline ends. The chain's CDR3 is CAWSVRGGPGAEAFF. Written as DNA, the CDR3 is TGTGCCTGGAGTGTGCGGGGAGGGCCAGGGGCTGAAGCTTTCTTT.

This clone appeared a single time. The gene calls are TRBV27 and TRBJ1-1; no clear D. CDR1 is MNHEY and CDR2 is SMNVEV in the germline V gene (reference sequence). The CDR3 totals 16 residues. V lost 2 bases and J 5 bases, leaving 18 bases between the germline ends. The CDR3 is CASSLHRVRVGTEAFF. Written as DNA, the CDR3 is TGTGCCAGCAGTTTACATCGGGTGAGGGTGGGAACTGAAGCTTTCTTT.

The V gene is TRBV5-1, the J gene TRBJ1-2; D uncertain. The CDR3 covers 12 residues. Trimming left V 7 bases short and J 14 bases short, with 21 bases between. Germline V gene lookup returns CDR1 SGHRS and CDR2 YFSETQ. CDR3 in amino acids: CASHEPPGMGTF. The CDR3 DNA follows: TGCGCCAGCCACGAACCACCGGGTATGGGAACCTTC.

CDR3 bases: TGTGCCAGCAGCCCCTGGAGCTGGGACACCGGGGAGCTGTTTTTT. Translation: CASSPWSWDTGELFF. This chain links TRBV7-9 with TRBJ2-2; D is ambiguous. The CDR3 runs 15 residues. Germline CDR1 is SEHNR and CDR2 is FQNEAQ (reference sequence). Trimming cost V 5 bases and J 3 bases, with 13 bases left between them.

J is TRBJ1-5 and V is TRBV29-1; D ambiguous. Trimming took off 4 bases at V and 0 bases at J, with 7 bases between the two ends. Germline CDR1 reads SQVTM; CDR2 reads ANQGSEA. The CDR3 contains 13 residues. The CDR3 DNA sequence: TGCAGCGTTGTCTCGGCTAGCAATCAGCCCCAGCATTTT. Translation gives CSVVSASNQPQHF.

CDR3 amino acids: CASGLLQFTNTGELFF. DNA of the CDR3: TGTGCTAGTGGTTTGTTACAGTTTACGAACACCGGGGAGCTGTTTTTT. The rearrangement joins TRBV12-5 to TRBJ2-2; D not certain. Germline-derived CDR1 and CDR2 are LGHNT and FRNRAP. The CDR3 totals 16 residues. Trimming shortened V by 2 bases and J by 0 bases, and 10 bases separated the two germline ends.

The V call is TRBV27, the J call TRBJ2-1; no clear D gene. Per germline, CDR1 MNHEY and CDR2 SMNVEV (reference sequence). The CDR3 extends over 13 amino acids. Trimming stripped 0 bases from V and 2 bases from J, with 2 bases between. CDR3 in DNA: TGTGCCAGCAGTTTATCGACCTACAATGAGCAGTTCTTC. Its protein is CASSLSTYNEQFF.

The chain couples TRBV7-6 to TRBJ2-5, with no clear D. Germline V gene sequence: CDR1 SGHVS, CDR2 FNYEAQ. CDR3 length equals 13 residues. Trimming took off 4 bases at V and 2 bases at J, with 8 bases between the two ends. The CDR3 DNA sequence: TGTGCCAGCAGCTCTGCGCAGCAAGAGACCCAGTACTTC. As protein: CASSSAQQETQYF.

This clone turned up a few times. Different DNA sequences within this sample yield the same CDR3. The gene calls are TRBV29-1 and TRBJ2-1, with D perhaps TRBD2 (5 bases). V gave up 5 bases and J gave up 0 bases, with 5 bases separating them. The CDR3 spans 12 residues. Germline loops: CDR1 SQVTM, CDR2 ANQGSEA. The CDR3 region has the DNA TGCAGCGTTCGGGACTCCTACAATGAGCAGTTCTTC. Protein sequence: CSVRDSYNEQFF.

The V gene is TRBV29-1, the J gene TRBJ2-6; 9 bases align to TRBD1. After removal of 0 bases from V and 4 bases from J, the junction contained 4 bases not matched to a gene. This CDR3 comprises 16 residues. The germline V gene has CDR1 SQVTM and CDR2 ANQGSEA. This CDR3 is CSVEDDRGAGANVLTF. As DNA, the CDR3 is TGCAGCGTTGAAGACGACAGGGGGGCCGGGGCCAACGTCCTGACTTTC.

The J gene is TRBJ2-1, the V gene TRBV28; tentatively, D is TRBD2 (6 bases). This CDR3 has 12 residues. V dropped 3 bases and J dropped 12 bases, with 12 bases sitting between them. Germline lookup yields CDR1 MDHEN and CDR2 SYDVKM. The CDR3 region has the DNA TGTGCCAGCAGTTTTATGGGACTGGTGCAGTTCTTC. Its protein product is CASSFMGLVQFF.

V and J are TRBV11-2 and TRBJ2-1; D unresolved. Germline V CDR1 and CDR2: SGHAT, FQNNGV. This CDR3 is built from 13 residues. Trimming stripped 2 bases from V and 6 bases from J, with 8 bases between. CDR3 loop: CASSLPEPNEQFF. DNA of the CDR3: TGTGCCAGCAGCTTACCAGAACCCAATGAGCAGTTCTTC.

The chain is built from TRBV29-1 and TRBJ1-2; D not resolved. Trimming shortened V by 0 bases and J by 3 bases, and 11 bases separated the two germline ends. CDR1 and CDR2 (germline): SQVTM, ANQGSEA. This CDR3 has 14 amino acids. The CDR3 region has the DNA TGCAGCGTTGAAGACATTGCACCATACTATGGCTACACCTTC. It yields the protein CSVEDIAPYYGYTF. Using reference TRBV29-1 and TRBJ1-2 for the parts outside the CDR3, the full variable domain is SAVISQKPSRDICQRGTSLTIQCQVDSQVTMMFWYRQQPGQSLTLIATANQGSEATYESGFVIDKFPISRPNLTFSTLTVSNMSPEDSSIYLCSVEDIAPYYGYTFGSGTRLTVV.

The chain employs TRBV7-6 and TRBJ2-1, with 9 bases lining up with TRBD1. Germline CDR1 is SGHVS and CDR2 is FNYEAQ. The CDR3 sequence is 15 residues long. V dropped 4 bases and J dropped 4; count of bases not matched to a gene: 5. The CDR3, as DNA: TGTGCCAGCAGCTGGACAGGGGAGCGGTACAATGAGCAGTTCTTC. Encoded protein: CASSWTGERYNEQFF.

The chain joins TRBV6-5 to TRBJ2-5; D is possibly TRBD1 (6 bases). The length of the CDR3 is 15 residues. Trimming cost V 3 bases and J 2 bases, with 13 bases left between them. In germline, CDR1 is MNHEY, CDR2 SVGAGI. CDR3 loop: CASSYGGRVQETQYF. As DNA, the CDR3 is TGTGCCAGCAGTTATGGGGGCCGGGTACAAGAGACCCAGTACTTC.

The CDR3 loop reads CASSLGRGSSYEQYF. CDR3 DNA: TGTGCCAGCAGCTTGGGAAGGGGCTCATCCTACGAGCAGTACTTC. The J gene is TRBJ2-7, the V gene TRBV5-4; the D gene is possibly TRBD1 (5 bases). Trimming took 0 bases from V and 1 from J, leaving 11 bases between them. CDR3 length: 15 amino acids. Germline V gene data show CDR1 as SGHNT and CDR2 as YYREEE (reference sequence).

The chain couples TRBV18 to TRBJ1-2; D is unresolved. The V end lost 1 base, the J end lost 2 bases, and 17 bases lay between the germline ends. CDR1 and CDR2 from the germline V gene are KGHSH and LQKENI. CDR3 length equals 17 residues. CDR3 loop: CASSPLFQDHLNYGYTF. In DNA form, the CDR3 reads TGTGCCAGCTCACCACTGTTTCAGGATCACTTAAACTATGGCTACACCTTC.

This chain links TRBV4-1 with TRBJ2-1, with D possibly matching TRBD2 (5 bases). The CDR3 length is 18 residues. Trimming cost V 1 base and J 4 bases, with 20 bases left between them. Per the germline V gene, CDR1 is MGHRA and CDR2 is YSYEKL. CDR3 region: CASSQVSRLFGEYNEQFF. DNA for the CDR3: TGCGCCAGCAGCCAAGTGTCTCGACTATTCGGCGAATACAATGAGCAGTTCTTC.

This chain uses TRBV7-2 with TRBJ2-7; D possibly corresponds to TRBD2 (6 bases). Germline V gives CDR1 SGHTA, CDR2 FQGNSA. V gave up 0 bases and J gave up 1 base, with 10 bases separating them. The CDR3 has 15 residues. CDR3 in amino acids: CASSLASGASYEQYF. Written as DNA, the CDR3 is TGTGCCAGCAGCTTAGCATCGGGAGCTTCCTACGAGCAGTACTTC.

The chain recombines TRBV7-9 with TRBJ2-7; TRBD2 aligns across 9 bases. After removal of 8 bases from V and 3 bases from J, the junction contained 14 bases not matched to a gene. The CDR3 is 16 amino acids. The germline gives CDR1 SEHNR, CDR2 FQNEAQ (reference sequence). As DNA, the CDR3 is TGTGCCAGCTCCCCCACGCCCGGGACTAGCCGCTACGAGCAGTACTTC. It encodes CASSPTPGTSRYEQYF.

The chain couples TRBV27 to TRBJ2-1; D is perhaps TRBD1 or TRBD2 (5 bases each). Germline V CDR1 and CDR2: MNHEY, SMNVEV (reference sequence). CDR3 length equals 11 residues. The V and J ends lost 9 bases and 10 bases respectively, with 13 bases between them. The CDR3 nucleotides read TGTGCCAGTTGGGGACGGTACGAGCAGTTCTTC. Translating gives CASWGRYEQFF.

The count of this clone is one. V is TRBV4-1 and J is TRBJ2-5, with D tentatively TRBD1 (5 bases). Per germline, CDR1 MGHRA and CDR2 YSYEKL. The CDR3 runs 15 residues. Deletions cut 6 bases from V and 0 bases from J, with 14 bases between. The CDR3 reads CASSRRQSDQETQYF. The CDR3 bases are TGCGCCAGCAGTCGAAGACAGAGCGACCAAGAGACCCAGTACTTC.

This chain joins TRBV7-9 and TRBJ2-2; TRBD1 matches 8 bases. After removal of 5 bases from V and 3 bases from J, the junction contained 5 bases not matched to a gene. This CDR3 spans 15 amino acids. Germline V gives CDR1 SEHNR, CDR2 FQNEAQ (reference sequence). CDR3 nucleotides: TGTGCCAGCAGCCCCCCGACAGGGGACACCGGGGAGCTGTTTTTT. Translation: CASSPPTGDTGELFF.

The chain carries TRBV29-1 and TRBJ2-6; 9 nucleotides line up with TRBD1. Germline CDR1 reads SQVTM; CDR2 reads ANQGSEA. This CDR3 is built from 16 residues. The ends lost 4 bases at V and 1 base at J; junction bases unmatched: 5. The CDR3 DNA reads TGCAGCGTTGTCCGGGACAGGGAATCTGGGGCCAACGTCCTGACTTTC. This encodes CSVVRDRESGANVLTF.

V is TRBV29-1 and J is TRBJ2-3; possibly TRBD1 for D (7 bases). The CDR3 is 14 residues long. CDR1 and CDR2 (germline): SQVTM, ANQGSEA. V was cut by 2 bases and J by 3 bases, with 12 bases left in between. CDR3 nucleotides: TGCAGCGTTGAACGCCAGGGGGGTACAGATACGCAGTATTTT. It yields the protein CSVERQGGTDTQYF.